This TCR beta chain was documented in a study of T cell responses to AZD1222 COVID-19 vaccine (dated by TCRdb to about 2021). Notes on the research overall: A total of about 240 trial participants underwent TCR sequencing, of whom 207 received two doses of AZD1222 and around 25 received two doses of the MenACWY control vaccine. Enrollment into the trials was organized by age into subgroups of 18-55, 56-69 and 70-plus years, and those subgroups contained about 150, 27 and 61 TCR-sequenced participants, respectively. Paper-wide results and their limitations: The vaccine-associated CD4 TCRs covered the entire spike protein, and the dominant responses fell in regions 160-218 and 743-854. Spike-specific TCR breadth and depth rose significantly after two AZD1222 doses compared with day 0 and with MenACWY recipients. Because no day 14 peak-response samples were available, repertoires were characterized only after the peak T cell response. Most participants were white British and females outnumbered males, and the authors suggested that clonal diversity may have been underestimated. Conclusions about previously exposed vaccinees are limited because only five or six AZD1222 recipients were SARS-CoV-2 seropositive at baseline. The 56-69-year group was small, and its depth increase did not reach significance, likely because of low power. Nearly half of unique spike-specific TCRs reportedly recognized epitopes outside regions mutated in the B.1.351 and B.1.1.7 variants.

The germline V gene (reference sequence) sets CDR1 to GTSNPN and CDR2 to SVGIG. V lost 3 bases and J lost 0 bases; the stretch between them is 18 bases long. The CDR3 numbers 18 residues from cysteine through phenylalanine. Only CDR3 DNA is held: 54 bases, read in frame from base 1. Explained via the paper, the time point label denotes: baseline before first vaccination. What the treatment or condition label conveys for this sample: meningococcal conjugate vaccine given as trial control. Vaccinee samples were obtained from the UK trials COV001 and COV002, which included a single-blind randomized controlled phase 2/3 trial of AZD1222 (ChAdOx1 nCoV-19) in healthy adults. For TCRbeta chain sequencing, PBMC samples from trial participants were taken at day 0 and at day 28 after the second dose. Points on this clone: The antigen it binds to is not known. The record has no base qualities; no much larger clone is one base away.

The CDR3 regions of human TCRbeta chains were subjected to immunosequencing. The published analysis was carried out like this. Repertoire TCRs were matched against a reference library of SARS-CoV-2-specific TCRs generated with the MIRA antigen-specificity platform. Breadth meant the fraction of unique TCRs that were SARS-CoV-2-associated, whereas depth meant the fraction of total T cells that were SARS-CoV-2-associated. Each spike-specific TCR was assigned to its reactive spike region and to a CD4 or CD8 class using the MIRA data. Log10-transformed breadth and depth values were compared by one-way ANOVA with Sidak's multiple comparisons tests. Not all clones reach the TCRdb copy of this immuneACCESS table, which keeps in-frame sequences only. Checked studies attribute under half of the gap to unresolved V genes and leave the rest unexplained. V and J calls and clone size follow that table, whereas D and trimming were derived from the DNA. The sample includes about 220,000 clones, with approximately 94% observed a single time. The ten largest make up about 1% of the sample.

The sequenced sample was peripheral blood, obtained on day 0 of MenACWY control vaccination. The origin of this receptor is an adult in good health. This sequence uses TRBV30 and TRBJ2-6; perhaps TRBD2 is the D gene, with 5 bases matching. The CDR3: CAWSEVWTYSSGANVLTF. The sequenced DNA: TGTGCCTGGAGCGAGGTCTGGACTTACAGCTCTGGGGCCAACGTCCTGACTTTC.